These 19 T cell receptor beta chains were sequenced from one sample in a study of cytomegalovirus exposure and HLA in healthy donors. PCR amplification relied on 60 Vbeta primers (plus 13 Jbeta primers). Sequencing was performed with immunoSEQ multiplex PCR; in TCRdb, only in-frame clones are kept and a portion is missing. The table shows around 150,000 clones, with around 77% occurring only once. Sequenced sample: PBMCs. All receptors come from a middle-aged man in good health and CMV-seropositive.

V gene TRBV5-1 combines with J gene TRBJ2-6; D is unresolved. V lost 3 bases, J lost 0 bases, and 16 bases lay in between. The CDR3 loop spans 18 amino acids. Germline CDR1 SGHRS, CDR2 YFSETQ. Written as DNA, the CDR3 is TGCGCCAGCAGCTCCCTGACAACCACCGTCTCTGGGGCCAACGTCCTGACTTTC. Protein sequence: CASSSLTTTVSGANVLTF.

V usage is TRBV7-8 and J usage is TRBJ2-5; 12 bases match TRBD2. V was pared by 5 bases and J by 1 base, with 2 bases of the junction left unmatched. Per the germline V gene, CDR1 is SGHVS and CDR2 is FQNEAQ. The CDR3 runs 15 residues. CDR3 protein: CASSTSGGRQETQYF. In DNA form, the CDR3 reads TGTGCCAGCAGCACTAGCGGGGGGCGCCAAGAGACCCAGTACTTC.

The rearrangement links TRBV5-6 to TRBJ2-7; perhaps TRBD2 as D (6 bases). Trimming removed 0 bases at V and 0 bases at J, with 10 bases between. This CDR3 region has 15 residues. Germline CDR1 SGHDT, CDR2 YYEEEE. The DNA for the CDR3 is TGTGCCAGCAGCTTGGAGCCCGGGAGCTCCTACGAGCAGTACTTC. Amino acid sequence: CASSLEPGSSYEQYF.

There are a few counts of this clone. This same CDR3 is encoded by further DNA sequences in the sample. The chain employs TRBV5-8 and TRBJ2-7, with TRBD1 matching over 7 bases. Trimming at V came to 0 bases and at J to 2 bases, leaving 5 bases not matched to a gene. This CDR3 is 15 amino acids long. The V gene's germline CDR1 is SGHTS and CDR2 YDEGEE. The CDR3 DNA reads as TGTGCCAGCAGCTTGGGACAGGGCTTAACCTACGAGCAGTACTTC. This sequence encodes CASSLGQGLTYEQYF.

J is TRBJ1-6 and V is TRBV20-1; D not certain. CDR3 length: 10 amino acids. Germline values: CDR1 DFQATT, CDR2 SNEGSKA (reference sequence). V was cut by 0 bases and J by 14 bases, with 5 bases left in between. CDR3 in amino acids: CSARDVSLHF. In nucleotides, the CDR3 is TGCAGTGCTAGAGATGTCTCCCTCCACTTT.

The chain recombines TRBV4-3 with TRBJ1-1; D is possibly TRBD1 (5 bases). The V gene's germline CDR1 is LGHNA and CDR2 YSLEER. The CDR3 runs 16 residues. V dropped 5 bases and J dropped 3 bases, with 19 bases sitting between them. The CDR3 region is CASSYRLGGGDTEAFF. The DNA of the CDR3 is TGCGCCAGCAGCTACAGGCTCGGTGGAGGGGACACTGAAGCTTTCTTT.

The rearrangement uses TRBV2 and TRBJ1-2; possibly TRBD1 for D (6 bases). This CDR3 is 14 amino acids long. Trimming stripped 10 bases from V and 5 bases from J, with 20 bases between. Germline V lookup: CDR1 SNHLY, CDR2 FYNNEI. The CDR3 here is CAINRKDRTYGYTF. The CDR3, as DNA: TGTGCCATCAACCGGAAGGACAGAACGTATGGCTACACCTTC.

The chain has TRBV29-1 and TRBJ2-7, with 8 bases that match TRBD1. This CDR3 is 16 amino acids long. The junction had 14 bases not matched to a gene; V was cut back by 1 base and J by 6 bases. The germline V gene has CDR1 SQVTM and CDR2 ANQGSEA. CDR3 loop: CSVEGLRDRPLGEQYF. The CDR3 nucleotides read TGCAGCGTTGAAGGTCTCCGGGACAGGCCTCTCGGCGAGCAGTACTTC.

CDR3 coding DNA: TGTGCCAGCAGCGTAGGAACAGGGTTTAACGAGCAGTACTTC. It encodes CASSVGTGFNEQYF. The chain combines TRBV9 with TRBJ2-7, with D tentatively TRBD1 (6 bases). Deletions cut 0 bases from V and 5 bases from J, with 12 bases between. Germline CDR1 SGDLS, CDR2 YYNGEE. This CDR3 spans 14 amino acids.

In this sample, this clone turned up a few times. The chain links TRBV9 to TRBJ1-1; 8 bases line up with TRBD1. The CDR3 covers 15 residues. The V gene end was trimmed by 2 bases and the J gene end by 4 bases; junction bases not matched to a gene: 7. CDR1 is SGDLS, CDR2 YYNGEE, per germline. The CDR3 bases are TGTGCCAGCAGCGTGGGCGGACAGGGATCCACTGAAGCTTTCTTT. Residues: CASSVGGQGSTEAFF.

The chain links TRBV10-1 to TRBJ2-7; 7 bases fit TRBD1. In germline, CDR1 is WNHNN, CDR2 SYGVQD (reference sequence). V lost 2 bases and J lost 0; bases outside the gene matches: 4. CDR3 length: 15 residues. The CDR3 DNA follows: TGCGCCAGCAGTGAGCGACAGGGTAGCTCCTACGAGCAGTACTTC. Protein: CASSERQGSSYEQYF.

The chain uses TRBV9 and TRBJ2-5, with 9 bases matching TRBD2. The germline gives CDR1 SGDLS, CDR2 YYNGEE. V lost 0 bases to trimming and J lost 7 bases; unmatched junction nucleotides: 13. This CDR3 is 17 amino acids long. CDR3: CASSVGAGGTTFGTQYF. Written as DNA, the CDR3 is TGTGCCAGCAGCGTAGGGGCGGGGGGGACTACGTTCGGGACCCAGTACTTC.

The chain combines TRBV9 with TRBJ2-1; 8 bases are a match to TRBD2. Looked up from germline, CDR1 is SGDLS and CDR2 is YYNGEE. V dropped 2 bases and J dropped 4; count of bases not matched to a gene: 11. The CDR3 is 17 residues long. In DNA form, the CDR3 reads TGTGCCAGCAGCGTCCAAGGGAGTGCTAGCGGGTACAATGAGCAGTTCTTC. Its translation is CASSVQGSASGYNEQFF.

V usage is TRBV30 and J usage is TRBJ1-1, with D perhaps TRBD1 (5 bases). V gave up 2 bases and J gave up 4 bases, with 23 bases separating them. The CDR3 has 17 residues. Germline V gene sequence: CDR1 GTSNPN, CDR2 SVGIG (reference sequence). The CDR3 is CAWSTPGELVRPTEAFF. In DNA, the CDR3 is TGTGCCTGGAGTACCCCGGGGGAGTTAGTCCGTCCCACTGAAGCTTTCTTT. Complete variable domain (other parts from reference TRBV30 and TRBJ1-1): SQTIHQWPATLVQPVGSPLSLECTVEGTSNPNLYWYRQAAGRGLQLLFYSVGIGQISSEVPQNLSASRPQDRQFILSSKKLLLSDSGFYLCAWSTPGELVRPTEAFFGQGTRLTVV.

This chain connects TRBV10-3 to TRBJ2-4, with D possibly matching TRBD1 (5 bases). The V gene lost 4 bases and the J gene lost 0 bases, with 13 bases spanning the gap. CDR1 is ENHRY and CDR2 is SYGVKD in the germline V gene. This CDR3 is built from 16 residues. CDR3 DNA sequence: TGTGCCATCAGTGTTGGTCAGGGCCTAGCCAAAAACATTCAGTACTTC. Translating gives CAISVGQGLAKNIQYF.

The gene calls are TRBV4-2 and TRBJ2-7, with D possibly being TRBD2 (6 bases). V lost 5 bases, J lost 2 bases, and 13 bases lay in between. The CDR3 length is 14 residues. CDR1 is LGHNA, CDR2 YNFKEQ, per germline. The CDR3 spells CASSLEGRTYEQYF. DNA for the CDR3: TGTGCCAGCAGCTTGGAGGGAAGAACCTACGAGCAGTACTTC.

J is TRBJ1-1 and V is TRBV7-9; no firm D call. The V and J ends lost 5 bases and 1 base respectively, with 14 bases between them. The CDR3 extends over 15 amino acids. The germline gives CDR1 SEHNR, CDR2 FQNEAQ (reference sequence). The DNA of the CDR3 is TGTGCCAGCAGCCCGAACCAGCGGGGGAACACTGAAGCTTTCTTT. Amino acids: CASSPNQRGNTEAFF.

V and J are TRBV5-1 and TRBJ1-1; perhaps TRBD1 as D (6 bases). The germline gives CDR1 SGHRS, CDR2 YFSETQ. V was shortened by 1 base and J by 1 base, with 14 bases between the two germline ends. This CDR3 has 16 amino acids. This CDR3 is CASSLLPTGTNTEAFF. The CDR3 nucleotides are TGCGCCAGCAGCTTGCTCCCAACAGGGACGAACACTGAAGCTTTCTTT.

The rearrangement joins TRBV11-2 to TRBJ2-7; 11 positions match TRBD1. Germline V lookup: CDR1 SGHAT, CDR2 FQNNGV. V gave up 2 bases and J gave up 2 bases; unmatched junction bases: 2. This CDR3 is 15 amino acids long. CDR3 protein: CASSLLDRGPYEQYF. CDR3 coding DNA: TGTGCCAGCAGCTTACTGGACAGGGGGCCCTACGAGCAGTACTTC.